The 24 T cell receptor beta chains in this list originate from one sample, sequenced in a study of naive and memory T cell subsets (dated by TCRdb to about 2017). Library creation used UMI-ligation and nested PCR. Reads for this sample came from an Illumina MiSeq. To cover both TRBC1 and TRBC2, the beta constant-region primer consisted of an equimolar mix of two oligonucleotides. The ligated cDNA went through four rounds of PCR with nested alpha and beta constant-region primers together with the SP2 primer. TCRdb passed the public sequencing reads through fastp at Q25 and MiXCR, retaining productive beta sequences. Each record represents a unique CDR3 protein, reported with the most common genes and DNA among its rows. The sample table contains about 120,000 distinct CDR3 sequences; only one count was recorded for 35% to 40% of them. The top ten constitute about 1% of the sample. The sample was central memory CD4+ T cells from blood. The cell subset or site label here, explained by the study, means: central memory, CD45RA- CD27+. The receptors shown here come from a human donor in good health.

This clonotype was counted between two and nine times. This chain uses TRBV28 with TRBJ1-2, with 9 bases lining up with TRBD1. The CDR3 runs to 14 residues. From germline, CDR1 is MDHEN and CDR2 SYDVKM. Trimming took 6 bases from V and 4 from J; bases not matched to a gene: 6. CDR3: CASRRPGQGYGYTF. Written as DNA, the CDR3 is TGTGCCAGCAGGCGGCCGGGACAGGGCTATGGCTACACCTTC.

The chain recombines TRBV20-1 with TRBJ2-5, with D uncertain. CDR1 and CDR2 from the germline V gene are DFQATT and SNEGSKA (reference sequence). The CDR3 extends over 12 amino acids. V lost 5 bases and J 1 base, leaving 8 bases between the germline ends. CDR3 residues: CSASGPQETQYF. The CDR3 nucleotides read TGCAGTGCTTCCGGGCCCCAAGAGACCCAGTACTTC.

By sample fraction, this clonotype is medium-sized. Here the CDR3 reads CASSLSSPRGRYNEQFF. The CDR3 region has the DNA TGTGCCAGCAGTTTATCATCACCCAGGGGACGGTACAATGAGCAGTTCTTC. This chain links TRBV27 with TRBJ2-1, with D perhaps TRBD1 (6 bases). Trimming left V 0 bases short and J 4 bases short, with 16 bases between. The germline V gene has CDR1 MNHEY and CDR2 SMNVEV (reference sequence). The CDR3 contains 17 residues.

This chain connects TRBV18 to TRBJ2-7; tentative D call: TRBD1 (6 bases). V was shortened by 3 bases and J by 2 bases, with 11 bases between the two germline ends. The germline V gene encodes CDR1 KGHSH and CDR2 LQKENI. The CDR3 runs 14 residues. The CDR3 spells CASSPKRTAYEQYF. DNA of the CDR3: TGTGCCAGCTCACCGAAAAGGACAGCCTACGAGCAGTACTTC.

This clonotype was recorded at least ten times. This rearrangement joins TRBV20-1 to TRBJ2-5; unclear D gene. The germline CDR1 and CDR2 sequences are DFQATT and SNEGSKA (reference sequence). V was trimmed by 6 bases and J by 2 bases, leaving 7 bases between them. The CDR3 is made up of 11 amino acids. The chain's CDR3 is CSAPLQETQYF. In DNA, the CDR3 is TGCAGTGCCCCACTTCAAGAGACCCAGTACTTC.

This chain connects TRBV7-9 to TRBJ2-5, with 10 bases aligning to TRBD2. The CDR3 covers 17 residues. Germline V gives CDR1 SEHNR, CDR2 FQNEAQ (reference sequence). The V gene end was trimmed by 1 base and the J gene end by 5 bases; junction bases not matched to a gene: 10. The CDR3, as DNA: TGTGCCAGCAGCTTAGGTCTAGCGGGAGTTCGGGCGGAGACCCAGTACTTC. Its protein is CASSLGLAGVRAETQYF.

The chain couples TRBV29-1 to TRBJ1-4; TRBD1 matches at 7 bases. Germline V lookup: CDR1 SQVTM, CDR2 ANQGSEA. V gave up 7 bases and J gave up 6 bases; unmatched junction bases: 2. The CDR3 is 11 residues long. The CDR3 DNA reads as TGCAGCGCTGGGACAGATGAAAAACTGTTTTTT. Translation: CSAGTDEKLFF. The complete variable domain, with remaining parts taken from reference TRBV29-1 and TRBJ1-4, reads SAVISQKPSRDICQRGTSLTIQCQVDSQVTMMFWYRQQPGQSLTLIATANQGSEATYESGFVIDKFPISRPNLTFSTLTVSNMSPEDSSIYLCSAGTDEKLFFGSGTQLSVL.

This clonotype was observed a handful of times. The V and J genes are TRBV11-3 and TRBJ2-1, with D tentatively TRBD2 (6 bases). With 2 bases removed from V and 8 bases from J, the gap between germline ends came to 10 bases. The CDR3 is 13 amino acids. Germline-derived CDR1 and CDR2 are SGHNT and YENEEA. CDR3 bases: TGTGCCAGCAGCTTAATCACGGGAGATGAGCAGTTCTTC. Translation gives CASSLITGDEQFF.

This clonotype was observed a few times. The chain combines TRBV24-1 with TRBJ2-1, with D possibly matching TRBD1 (5 bases). CDR1 KGHDR and CDR2 SFDVKD come from the germline V gene. V lost 4 bases, J lost 4 bases, and 10 bases lay in between. The CDR3 runs to 14 residues. For the CDR3, the DNA is TGTGCCACCAGTGACTCGGACACTTACAATGAGCAGTTCTTC. It specifies CATSDSDTYNEQFF.

This clonotype was recorded a few times. This sequence joins TRBV29-1 and TRBJ2-5; the D gene could be TRBD1 or TRBD2 (6 bases each). Per germline, CDR1 SQVTM and CDR2 ANQGSEA. The CDR3 is made up of 14 amino acids. With 5 bases removed from V and 4 bases from J, the gap between germline ends came to 17 bases. The CDR3 bases are TGCAGCGTTCCCCGAGGAGGGGGGATAGAGACCCAGTACTTC. Translation gives CSVPRGGGIETQYF.

The rearrangement joins TRBV11-2 to TRBJ1-1; D remains unclear. V dropped 3 bases and J dropped 5 bases, with 13 bases sitting between them. Germline V gives CDR1 SGHAT, CDR2 FQNNGV. The CDR3 sequence is 14 residues long. CDR3 loop: CASSLGSGETEAFF. The CDR3 DNA follows: TGTGCCAGCAGCTTGGGCTCAGGTGAGACTGAAGCTTTCTTT.

There are a few counts of this clonotype. The gene calls are TRBV2 and TRBJ1-5; the match to TRBD1 covers 9 bases. Germline CDR1 reads SNHLY; CDR2 reads FYNNEI. Unmatched junction bases numbered 6, after V lost 5 bases and J lost 7 bases. CDR3 size: 14 residues. The CDR3 bases are TGTGCCAGCAGTTGGGACAGGGCTGGCCAGCCCCAGCATTTT. Translation: CASSWDRAGQPQHF.

The V call is TRBV6-1, the J call TRBJ1-6; no reliable D call. Germline lookup yields CDR1 MNHNS and CDR2 SASEGT. V lost 7 bases to trimming and J lost 0 bases, with 7 bases between them. There are 14 residues in the CDR3. This CDR3 is CASTRSSYNSPLHF. The CDR3 coding sequence is TGTGCCAGCACCCGCAGCTCCTATAATTCACCCCTCCACTTT.

This clonotype was seen repeatedly, ten times or more. The rearrangement links TRBV24-1 to TRBJ2-3; D remains ambiguous. The germline V gene encodes CDR1 KGHDR and CDR2 SFDVKD. CDR3 length: 13 amino acids. Trimming removed 6 bases from V and 0 bases from J, with 6 bases in between. The CDR3 loop is CATSPGSTDTQYF. CDR3 DNA: TGTGCCACCAGTCCTGGGAGCACAGATACGCAGTATTTT.

This clonotype was seen a handful of times. The rearrangement links TRBV2 to TRBJ1-1; TRBD1 agrees at 7 bases. The CDR3 runs 14 residues. Looked up from germline, CDR1 is SNHLY and CDR2 is FYNNEI. The junction had 5 bases not matched to a gene; V was cut back by 6 bases and J by 1 base. CDR3 sequence (DNA): TGTGCCAGCAGAGCCGGGACAGCGAACACTGAAGCTTTCTTT. Its protein is CASRAGTANTEAFF.

This clonotype was recorded a few times. The rearrangement uses TRBV7-2 and TRBJ2-2, with TRBD1 matching over 9 bases. Germline CDR1 and CDR2: SGHTA and FQGNSA. V shed 4 bases, J shed 6 bases, and the junction held 6 bases outside the gene matches. This CDR3 has 15 amino acids. CDR3 residues: CASSYRDRVSGELFF. In DNA, the CDR3 is TGTGCCAGCAGCTACCGGGACAGGGTCTCCGGGGAGCTGTTTTTT.

This clonotype was picked up a small number of times. The chain combines TRBV6-1 with TRBJ1-5, with TRBD1 as a possible D gene (5 bases). CDR3 length: 15 residues. Germline lookup yields CDR1 MNHNS and CDR2 SASEGT. Trimming stripped 2 bases from V and 3 bases from J, with 11 bases between. The DNA for the CDR3 is TGTGCCAGCAGTGAAAGGGGTAGTTACAATCAGCCCCAGCATTTT. This translates into CASSERGSYNQPQHF.

The chain uses TRBV27 and TRBJ2-7; tentative D call: TRBD1 (6 bases). With 7 bases removed from V and 0 bases from J, the gap between germline ends came to 19 bases. The CDR3 is 16 residues long. The germline CDR1 and CDR2 sequences are MNHEY and SMNVEV (reference sequence). For the CDR3, the DNA is TGTGCCAGCAAGCTAACCGGGACACCGAGCTCCTACGAGCAGTACTTC. It encodes CASKLTGTPSSYEQYF.

The V gene is TRBV2, the J gene TRBJ2-7; no reliable D call. V lost 4 bases and J lost 4, with 14 bases in between. Germline loops: CDR1 SNHLY, CDR2 FYNNEI. The CDR3 has 14 residues. The CDR3 DNA sequence: TGTGCCAGCAGTGCGATGAGTACGCGATACGAGCAGTACTTC. Amino acid sequence: CASSAMSTRYEQYF.

The genes are TRBV29-1 and TRBJ1-1, with D unclear. This CDR3 comprises 14 residues. The V and J ends lost 4 bases and 4 bases respectively, with 16 bases between them. Germline CDR1 is SQVTM and CDR2 is ANQGSEA. DNA for the CDR3: TGCAGCGTTGCCCTTTACGGCCGGGCCACTGAAGCTTTCTTT. Its translation: CSVALYGRATEAFF.

This clonotype was counted only a few times. This chain connects TRBV27 to TRBJ2-5, with TRBD1 as a possible D gene (5 bases). CDR1 is MNHEY, CDR2 SMNVEV, per germline (reference sequence). The CDR3 is 10 amino acids. Deletions cut 8 bases from V and 7 bases from J, with 8 bases between. CDR3 in amino acids: CASLRGTQYF. CDR3 DNA sequence: TGTGCCAGCCTAAGGGGGACCCAGTACTTC.

This clonotype was picked up a small number of times. The chain links TRBV12-3 or TRBV12-4 to TRBJ1-2; TRBD1 agrees at 7 bases. CDR3 size: 13 residues. The V and J ends lost 6 bases and 8 bases, in that order; junction bases with no gene match: 9. The CDR3 sequence: CASRGLWDRGYTF. The CDR3 coding sequence is TGTGCCAGCAGAGGCCTTTGGGACAGAGGCTACACCTTC.

The V gene is TRBV6-6, the J gene TRBJ2-1; possibly TRBD1 for D (6 bases). Germline V gene sequence: CDR1 MNHNY, CDR2 SVGAGI (reference sequence). The CDR3 length is 14 residues. Trimming removed 6 bases at V and 0 bases at J, with 9 bases between. CDR3 sequence: CASRSGASYNEQFF. The DNA for the CDR3 is TGTGCCAGCAGGTCAGGGGCCTCCTACAATGAGCAGTTCTTC.

This clonotype came up a few times. The chain uses TRBV6-5 and TRBJ2-2; 12 bases are shared with TRBD2. J was trimmed by 5 bases and V by 5 bases; bases with no gene match: 6. CDR3 length: 16 amino acids. Germline V gene sequence: CDR1 MNHEY, CDR2 SVGAGI. The CDR3 DNA reads TGTGCCAGCAGTCCCACCGGGACTAGCGGGACCGGGGAGCTGTTTTTT. Amino acids: CASSPTGTSGTGELFF.